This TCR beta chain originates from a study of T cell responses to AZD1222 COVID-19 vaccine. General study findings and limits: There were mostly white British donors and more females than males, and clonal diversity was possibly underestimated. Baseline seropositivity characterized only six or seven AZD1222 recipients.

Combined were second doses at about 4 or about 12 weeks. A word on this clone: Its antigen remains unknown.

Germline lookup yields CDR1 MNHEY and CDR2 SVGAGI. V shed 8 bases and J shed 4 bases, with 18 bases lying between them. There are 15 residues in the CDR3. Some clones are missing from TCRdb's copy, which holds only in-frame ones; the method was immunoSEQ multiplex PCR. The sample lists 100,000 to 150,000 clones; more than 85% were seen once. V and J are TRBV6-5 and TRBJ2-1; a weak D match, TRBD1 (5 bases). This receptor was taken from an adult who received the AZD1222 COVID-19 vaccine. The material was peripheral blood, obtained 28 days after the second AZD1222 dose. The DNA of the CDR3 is TGTGCCAGCCGTACCGGTGGGGCGAGTTACAATGAGCAGTTCTTC. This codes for CASRTGGASYNEQFF.